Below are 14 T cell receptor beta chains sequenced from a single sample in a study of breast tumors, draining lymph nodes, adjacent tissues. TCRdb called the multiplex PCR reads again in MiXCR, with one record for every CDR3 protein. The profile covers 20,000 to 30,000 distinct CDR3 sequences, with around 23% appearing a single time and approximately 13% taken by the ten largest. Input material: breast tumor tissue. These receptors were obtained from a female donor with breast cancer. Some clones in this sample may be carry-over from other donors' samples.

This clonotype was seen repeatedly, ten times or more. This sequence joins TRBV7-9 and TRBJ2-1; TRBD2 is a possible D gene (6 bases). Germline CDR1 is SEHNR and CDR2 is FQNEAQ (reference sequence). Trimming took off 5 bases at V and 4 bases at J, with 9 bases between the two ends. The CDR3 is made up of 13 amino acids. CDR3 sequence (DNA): TGTGCCAGCAGCGGGGGACTGTACAATGAGCAGTTCTTC. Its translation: CASSGGLYNEQFF.

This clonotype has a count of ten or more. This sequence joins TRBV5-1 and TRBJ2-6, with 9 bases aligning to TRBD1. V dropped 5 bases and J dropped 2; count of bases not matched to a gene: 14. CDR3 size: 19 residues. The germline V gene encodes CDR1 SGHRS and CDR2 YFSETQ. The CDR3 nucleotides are TGCGCCAGCAGGCCAGGCCCGGGACAGGGAACCACTGGGGCCAACGTCCTGACTTTC. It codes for CASRPGPGQGTTGANVLTF.

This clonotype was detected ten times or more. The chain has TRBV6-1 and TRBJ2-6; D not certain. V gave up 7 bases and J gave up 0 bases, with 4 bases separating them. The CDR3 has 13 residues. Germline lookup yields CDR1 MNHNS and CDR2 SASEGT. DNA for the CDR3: TGTGCCAGCATCGGCTCTGGGGCCAACGTCCTGACTTTC. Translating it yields CASIGSGANVLTF.

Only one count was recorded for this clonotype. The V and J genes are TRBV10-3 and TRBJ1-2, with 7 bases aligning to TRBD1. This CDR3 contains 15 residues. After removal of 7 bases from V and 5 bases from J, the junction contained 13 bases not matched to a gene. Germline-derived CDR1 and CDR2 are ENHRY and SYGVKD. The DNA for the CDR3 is TGTGCCATCACCAAAGGACAGGACAACGCTTATGGCTACACCTTC. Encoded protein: CAITKGQDNAYGYTF.

CDR3 loop: CASRGQTQETQYF. In nucleotides, the CDR3 is TGTGCCAGCAGAGGACAGACCCAAGAGACCCAGTACTTC. This chain uses TRBV7-9 with TRBJ2-5; a weak D match, TRBD1 (6 bases). The CDR3 covers 13 residues. V was pared by 6 bases and J by 1 base, with 9 bases between. CDR1 is SEHNR, CDR2 FQNEAQ, per germline (reference sequence).

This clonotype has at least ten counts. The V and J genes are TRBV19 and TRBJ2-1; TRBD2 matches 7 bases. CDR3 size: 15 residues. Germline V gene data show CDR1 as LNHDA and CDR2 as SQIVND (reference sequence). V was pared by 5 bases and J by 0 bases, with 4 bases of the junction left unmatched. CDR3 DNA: TGTGCCAGTAGTTGGAAGCGGGGCTCCTACAATGAGCAGTTCTTC. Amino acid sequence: CASSWKRGSYNEQFF.

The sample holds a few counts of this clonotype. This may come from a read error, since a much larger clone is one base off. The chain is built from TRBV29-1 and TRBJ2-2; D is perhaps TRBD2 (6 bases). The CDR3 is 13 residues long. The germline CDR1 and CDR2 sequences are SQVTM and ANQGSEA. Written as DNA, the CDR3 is TGCGGCGTTGACGGGAGTCACACCGGGGAGCTGTTTTTT. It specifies CGVDGSHTGELFF.

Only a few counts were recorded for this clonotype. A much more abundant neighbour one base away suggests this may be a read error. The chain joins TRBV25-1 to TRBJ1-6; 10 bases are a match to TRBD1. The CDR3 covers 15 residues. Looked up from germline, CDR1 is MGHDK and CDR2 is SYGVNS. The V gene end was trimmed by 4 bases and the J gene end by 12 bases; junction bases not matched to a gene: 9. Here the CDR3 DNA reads TGTGCCAGCAGTGGAGGGACAGGGGTTTATTTACCCCTCCACTTT. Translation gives CASSGGTGVYLPLHF.

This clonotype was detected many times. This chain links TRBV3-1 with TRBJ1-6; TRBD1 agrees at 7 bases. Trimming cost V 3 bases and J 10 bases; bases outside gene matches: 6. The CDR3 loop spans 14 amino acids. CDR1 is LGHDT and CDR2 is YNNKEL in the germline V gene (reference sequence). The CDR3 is CASSHRTGESPLHF. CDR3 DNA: TGTGCCAGCAGCCATCGGACAGGCGAGTCACCCCTCCACTTT.

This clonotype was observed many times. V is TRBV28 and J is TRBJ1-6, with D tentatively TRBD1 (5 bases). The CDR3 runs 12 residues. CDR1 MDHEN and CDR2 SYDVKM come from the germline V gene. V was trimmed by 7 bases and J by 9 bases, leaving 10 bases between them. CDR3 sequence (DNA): TGTGCCAGCACCGATACAGGTTCACCCCTCCACTTT. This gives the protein CASTDTGSPLHF.

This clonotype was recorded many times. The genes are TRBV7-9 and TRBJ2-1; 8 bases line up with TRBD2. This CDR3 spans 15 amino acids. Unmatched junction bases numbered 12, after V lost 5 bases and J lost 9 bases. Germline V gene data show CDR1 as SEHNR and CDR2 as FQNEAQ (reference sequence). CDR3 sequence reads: CASSQSLAVLVEQFF. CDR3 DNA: TGTGCCAGCAGCCAGTCACTAGCGGTTTTGGTTGAGCAGTTCTTC.

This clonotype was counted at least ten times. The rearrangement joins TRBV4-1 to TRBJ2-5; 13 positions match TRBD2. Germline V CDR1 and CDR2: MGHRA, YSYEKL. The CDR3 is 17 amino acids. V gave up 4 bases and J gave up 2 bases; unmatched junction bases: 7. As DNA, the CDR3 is TGCGCCAGCAGCCGACGACTAGCGGGAGGCCTACAAGAGACCCAGTACTTC. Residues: CASSRRLAGGLQETQYF.

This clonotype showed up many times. The CDR3 here is CASSQVIQETQYF. The DNA for the CDR3 is TGCGCCAGCAGCCAAGTAATACAAGAGACCCAGTACTTC. The gene calls are TRBV4-1 and TRBJ2-5; no definite D call. There are 13 residues in the CDR3. CDR1 and CDR2 from the germline V gene are MGHRA and YSYEKL. Trimming took off 1 base at V and 2 bases at J, with 5 bases between the two ends.

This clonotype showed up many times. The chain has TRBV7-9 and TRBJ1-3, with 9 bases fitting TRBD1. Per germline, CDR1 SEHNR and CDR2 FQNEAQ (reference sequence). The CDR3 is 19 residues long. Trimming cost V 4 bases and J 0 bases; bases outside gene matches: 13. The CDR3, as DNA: TGTGCCAGCAGCTCCCCCCGCGCCGGACAGGGGACCTCTGGAAACACCATATATTTT. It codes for CASSSPRAGQGTSGNTIYF.